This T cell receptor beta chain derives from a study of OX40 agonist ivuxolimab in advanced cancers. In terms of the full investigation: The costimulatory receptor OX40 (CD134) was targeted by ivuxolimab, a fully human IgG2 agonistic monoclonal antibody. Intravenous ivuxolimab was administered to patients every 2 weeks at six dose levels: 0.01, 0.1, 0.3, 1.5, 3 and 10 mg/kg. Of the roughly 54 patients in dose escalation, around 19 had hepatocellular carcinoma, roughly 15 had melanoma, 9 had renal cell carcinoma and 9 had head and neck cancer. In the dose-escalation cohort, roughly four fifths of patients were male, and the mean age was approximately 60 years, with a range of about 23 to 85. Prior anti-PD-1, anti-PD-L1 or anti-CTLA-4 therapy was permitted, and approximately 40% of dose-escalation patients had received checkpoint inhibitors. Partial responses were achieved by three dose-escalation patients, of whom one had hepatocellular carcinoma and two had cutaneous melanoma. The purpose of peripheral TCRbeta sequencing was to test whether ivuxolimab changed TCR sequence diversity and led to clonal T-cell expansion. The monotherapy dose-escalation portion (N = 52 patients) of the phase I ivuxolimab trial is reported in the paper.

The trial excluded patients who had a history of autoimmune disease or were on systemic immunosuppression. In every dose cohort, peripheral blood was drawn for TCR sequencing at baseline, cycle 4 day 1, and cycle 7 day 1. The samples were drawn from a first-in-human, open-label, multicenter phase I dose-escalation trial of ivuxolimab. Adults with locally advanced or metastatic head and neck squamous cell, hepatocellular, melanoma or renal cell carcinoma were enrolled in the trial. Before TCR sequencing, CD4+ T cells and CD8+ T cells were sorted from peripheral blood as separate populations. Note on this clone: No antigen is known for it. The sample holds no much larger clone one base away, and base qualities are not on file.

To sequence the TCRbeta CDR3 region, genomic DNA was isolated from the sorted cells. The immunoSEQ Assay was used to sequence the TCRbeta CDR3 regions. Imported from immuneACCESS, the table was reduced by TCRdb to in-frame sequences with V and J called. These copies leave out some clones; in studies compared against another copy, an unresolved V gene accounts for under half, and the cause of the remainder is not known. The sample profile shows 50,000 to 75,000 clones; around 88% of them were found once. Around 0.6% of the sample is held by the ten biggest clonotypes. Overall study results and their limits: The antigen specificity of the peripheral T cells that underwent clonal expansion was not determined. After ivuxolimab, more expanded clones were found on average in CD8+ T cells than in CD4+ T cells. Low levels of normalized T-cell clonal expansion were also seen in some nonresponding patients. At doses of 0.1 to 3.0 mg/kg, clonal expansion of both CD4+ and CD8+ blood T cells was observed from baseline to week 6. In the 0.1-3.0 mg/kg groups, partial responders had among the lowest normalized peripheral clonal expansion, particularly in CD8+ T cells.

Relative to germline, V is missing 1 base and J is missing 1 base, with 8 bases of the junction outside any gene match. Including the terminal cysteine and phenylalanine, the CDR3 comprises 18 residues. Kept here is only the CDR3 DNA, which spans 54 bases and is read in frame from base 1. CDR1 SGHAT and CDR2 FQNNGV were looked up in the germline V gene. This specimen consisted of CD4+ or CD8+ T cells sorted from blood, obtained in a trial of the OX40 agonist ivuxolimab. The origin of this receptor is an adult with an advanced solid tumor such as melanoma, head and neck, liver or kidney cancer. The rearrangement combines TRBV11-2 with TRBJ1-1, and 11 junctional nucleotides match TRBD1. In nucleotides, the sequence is TGTGCCAGCAGCTTAGGTTATTGGACAGGGGGCCCGAACACTGAAGCTTTCTTT. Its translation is CASSLGYWTGGPNTEAFF.